This T cell receptor beta chain was captured by sequencing in a study of shared clonotypes between healthy human individuals. A note on this clone: Its matching antigen is unknown.

Overall study findings and caveats: In contrast to clonotypes shared by all four donors, non-shared clonotypes had lower generation probabilities.

The repertoire was sequenced with immunoSEQ multiplex PCR; TCRdb's copy has only in-frame clones and lacks some. Among more than 400,000 clones listed, about 96% were seen once. The CDR3 spans 15 residues. Germline V gene data show CDR1 as SEHNR and CDR2 as FQNEAQ (reference sequence). V lost 1 base and J lost 2, with 9 bases in between. Sample: naive CD4+ T cells sorted from blood. Subset defined: CD45RA+ positively selected. This sequence was found in a woman younger than 45 in good health. This sequence joins TRBV7-9 and TRBJ1-5; D unresolved. CDR3 coding DNA: TGTGCCAGCAGCTTAGGGGCATCGGGCAATCAGCCCCAGCATTTT. As protein: CASSLGASGNQPQHF. The whole variable domain, remainder taken from reference TRBV7-9 and TRBJ1-5, is DTGVSQNPRHKITKRGQNVTFRCDPISEHNRLYWYRQTLGQGPEFLTYFQNEAQLEKSRLLSDRFSAERPKGSFSTLEIQRTEQGDSAMYLCASSLGASGNQPQHFGDGTRLSIL.